The present TCR beta chain was sequenced within a study of blood T cell repertoires in COVID-19. Turning to the study itself: From T cells, B-cell-depleted T cells, or PBMCs came the material, which was cDNA or gDNA.

Authors' processing steps: Researchers report that nucleated cell counts were estimated from reference gene primer amplification. Clones were read by immunoSEQ multiplex PCR, and TCRdb kept only the in-frame ones, dropping some. That table supplies the V and J calls and clone size; D and trimming were determined from the DNA. The sample gives approximately 180,000 clones, more than 65% of which show up once; about 15% is in the top ten. Trimming removed 2 bases from V and 2 bases from J, with 8 bases in between. Germline V CDR1 and CDR2: MRHNA, SNTAGT. CDR3 size: 14 residues. Specimen: PBMCs or T cells enriched from blood (not recorded which). This chain connects TRBV6-4 to TRBJ2-3, with D perhaps TRBD2 (7 bases). The receptor was derived from a man aged 50 or older who had recovered from COVID-19. CDR3 sequence: CASSDGGATDTQYF. Written as DNA, the CDR3 is TGTGCCAGCAGTGACGGGGGGGCCACAGATACGCAGTATTTT.